This paragraph covers one T cell receptor (beta chain) sequence. The antigen is undetermined. Unique molecular identifiers were included in an RNA-based 3' RACE TCR library. In TCRdb, the 3' RACE reads were re-called with MiXCR into one record per CDR3 protein. Of around 50,000 distinct CDR3 sequences in the sample, 4.3% are singletons; the top ten hold almost 0.7%. This record comes from a study of HIV-infected children after antiretroviral therapy interruption. Overall study: Children had CD4+ above 500, viral load below 50 copies/ml, either treatment arm.

General study points: By the end of treatment interruption, naive CD4+ clonality (Gini) increased.

V lost 4 bases, J lost 10 bases, and 5 bases stayed unmatched. This CDR3 region has 13 residues. The treatment: PENTA 11 planned treatment interruption arm or continuous ART arm. This TCR came from a pool of human donors with HIV. The chain employs TRBV12-3 or TRBV12-4 and TRBJ2-1; TRBD1 matches 9 bases. The sequencing here drew on CD45RA+ CD4+ T cells from PBMCs, pooled from several time points, taken from a donor given antiretroviral therapy, either interrupted or continuous. The subset: naive CD4+ CD45RA+ CD45RO- T cells. CDR3 nucleotides: TGTGCCAGCAGTTGGGGACAGGGTAACGAGCAGTTCTTC. This codes for CASSWGQGNEQFF.